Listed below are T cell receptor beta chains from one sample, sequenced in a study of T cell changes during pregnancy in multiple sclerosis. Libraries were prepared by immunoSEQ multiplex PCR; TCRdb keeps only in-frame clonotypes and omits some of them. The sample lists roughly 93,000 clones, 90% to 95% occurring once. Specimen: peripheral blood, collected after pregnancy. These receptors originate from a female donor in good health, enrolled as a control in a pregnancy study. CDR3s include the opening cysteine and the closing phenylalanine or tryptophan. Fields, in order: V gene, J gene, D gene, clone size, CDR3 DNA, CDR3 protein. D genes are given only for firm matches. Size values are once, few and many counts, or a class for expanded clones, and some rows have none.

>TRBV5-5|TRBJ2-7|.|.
TGTGCCAGCAGCTTGGAGGTAGGGTCGGGGAACTACTACGAGCAGTACTTC
CASSLEVGSGNYYEQYF
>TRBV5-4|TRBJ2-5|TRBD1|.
TGTGCCAGCAGCTCGGGACAGACAAGAGAGACCCAGTACTTC
CASSSGQTRETQYF
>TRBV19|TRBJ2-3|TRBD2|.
TGTGCCAGTAGTATAGGTAATAGCGGGGCCTCAGATACGCAGTATTTT
CASSIGNSGASDTQYF
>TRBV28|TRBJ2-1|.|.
TGTGCCAGCAGAGGACGGCAGAGGGCCAATGAGCAGTTCTTC
CASRGRQRANEQFF
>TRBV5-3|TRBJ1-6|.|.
TGTGCCAGAAGCTTGGGAGGGAACTATAATTCACCCCTCCACTTT
CARSLGGNYNSPLHF
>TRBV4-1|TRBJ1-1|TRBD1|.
TGCGCCAGCAGCCTCCAACAGGGGGGTGACACTGAAGCTTTCTTT
CASSLQQGGDTEAFF
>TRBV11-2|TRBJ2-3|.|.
TGTGCCAGCAGGAATCGGGAGTACAGCACAGATACGCAGTATTTT
CASRNREYSTDTQYF
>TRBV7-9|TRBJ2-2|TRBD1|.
TGTGCCAGCAGCACAGGGGCCTACACCGGGGAGCTGTTTTTT
CASSTGAYTGELFF
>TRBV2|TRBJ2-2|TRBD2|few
TGTGCCAGCAGTGAAGCGCGGGGGGGGCACACCGGGGAGCTGTTTTTT
CASSEARGGHTGELFF
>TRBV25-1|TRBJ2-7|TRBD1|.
TGTGCCAGCGGCGACCCGGGACAGGGTCCCCGGGAGCAGTACTTC
CASGDPGQGPREQYF
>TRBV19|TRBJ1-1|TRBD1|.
TGTGCCAGTAGTATTGCAGGGGGGTTGGTCGGCACTGAAGCTTTCTTT
CASSIAGGLVGTEAFF
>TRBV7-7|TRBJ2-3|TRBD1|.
TGTGCTAGCAGCCAGGACAGGGGCACAGATACGCAGTATTTT
CASSQDRGTDTQYF
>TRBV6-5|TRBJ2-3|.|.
TGTGCCAGCAGCCCCCAAAGGACGGAGGGGGATACGCAGTATTTT
CASSPQRTEGDTQYF
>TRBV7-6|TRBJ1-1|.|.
TGTGCCAGCAGCTTGTCGTCCTGGGGGGGTGGTGAAGCTTTCTTT
CASSLSSWGGGEAFF
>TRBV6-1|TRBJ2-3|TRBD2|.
TGTGCCAGCAGTGAACCAGCGGGAGCGTTCACAGATACGCAGTATTTT
CASSEPAGAFTDTQYF
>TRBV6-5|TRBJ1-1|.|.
TGTGCCAGCACCGAAGGACCCGGGGTTAGAGCTTTCTTT
CASTEGPGVRAFF
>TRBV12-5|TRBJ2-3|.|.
TGTGCTAGTGGTTTGGGTCGTGAGCCCACAGATACGCAGTATTTT
CASGLGREPTDTQYF
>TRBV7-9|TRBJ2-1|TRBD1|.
TGTGCCAGCAGCCCCGACCCCCCCGGCGGACAGGGTATAGGTGAGCAGTTCTTC
CASSPDPPGGQGIGEQFF
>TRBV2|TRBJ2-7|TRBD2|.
TGTGCCAGCACCCGGGACTACCAATGGCACGAGCAGTACTTC
CASTRDYQWHEQYF
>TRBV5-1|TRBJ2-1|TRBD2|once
TGCGCCAGCAGCTTGGGTGGGACTAGCGGATCTAATGAGCAGTTCTTC
CASSLGGTSGSNEQFF
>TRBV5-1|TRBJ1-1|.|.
TGCGCCAGCAGCTTGGTACAGGGTCAGACTGAAGCTTTCTTT
CASSLVQGQTEAFF
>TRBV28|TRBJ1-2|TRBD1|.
TGTGCCAGCAGTCCGGGGGACAGGGGATTAGCGAGGTATGGCTACACCTTC
CASSPGDRGLARYGYTF
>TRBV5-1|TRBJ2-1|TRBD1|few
TGCGCCAGCAGCTTGAACAGGGACAGCTTCTTC
CASSLNRDSFF
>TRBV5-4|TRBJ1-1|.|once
TGTGCCAGCAGCCCTGGAGGAGTAAGTCGCACTGAAGCTTTCTTT
CASSPGGVSRTEAFF
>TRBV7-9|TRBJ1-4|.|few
TGTGCCAGCAGTAAGTCAGGGGAAGAAAAACTGTTTTTT
CASSKSGEEKLFF
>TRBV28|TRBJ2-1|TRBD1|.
TGTGCCAGCAGTTGGACAGGGGACTCGTACAATGAGCAGTTCTTC
CASSWTGDSYNEQFF
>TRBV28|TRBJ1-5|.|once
TGTGCCAGCGGGACGGGACTCAATCAGCCCCAGCATTTT
CASGTGLNQPQHF
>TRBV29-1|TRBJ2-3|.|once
TGCAGCGTTCACACAGGGAGCACAGATACGCAGTATTTT
CSVHTGSTDTQYF
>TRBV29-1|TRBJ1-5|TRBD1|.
TGCAGCGTTGGGACAGGGGTCGATCAGCCCCAGCATTTT
CSVGTGVDQPQHF
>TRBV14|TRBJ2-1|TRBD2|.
TGTGCCAGCGGGAAGTTGGGACTAGGTCCAAAGCAGTTCTTC
CASGKLGLGPKQFF
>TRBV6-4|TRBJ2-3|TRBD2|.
TGTGCCAGCAGTGACTCGACTAGCGGCCACACAGATACGCAGTATTTT
CASSDSTSGHTDTQYF
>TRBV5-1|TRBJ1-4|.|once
TGCGCCAGCAGCCCTACTCCCGACACCTTACAGAATGAAAAACTGTTTTTT
CASSPTPDTLQNEKLFF
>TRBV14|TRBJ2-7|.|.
TGTGCCAGCAGCCCCGTGCCAGGCTACGAGCAGTACTTC
CASSPVPGYEQYF
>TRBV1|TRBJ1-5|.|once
TGCACCAGCAGCCAAAGGAGGGACAGGGAGAATCAGCCCCAGCATTTT
CTSSQRRDRENQPQHF
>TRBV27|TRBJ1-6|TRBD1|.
TGTGCCAGCAGGAGGACAGGGGACACCTATAATTCACCCCTCCACTTT
CASRRTGDTYNSPLHF
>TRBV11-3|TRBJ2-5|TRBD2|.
TGTGCCAGCAGCGCGGGACTAGCGGGGGAGACCCAGTACTTC
CASSAGLAGETQYF
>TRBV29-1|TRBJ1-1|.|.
TGCAGCGTGGTTATCCAGGGGCTTGAAGCTTTCTTT
CSVVIQGLEAFF
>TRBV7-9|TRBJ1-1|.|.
TGTGCCAGCAGACTAGCGGGGCAGAACACTGAAGCTTTCTTT
CASRLAGQNTEAFF
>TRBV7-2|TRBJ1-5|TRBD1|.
TGTGCCAGCAGCTATGGACAGGATAGCAATCAGCCCCAGCATTTT
CASSYGQDSNQPQHF
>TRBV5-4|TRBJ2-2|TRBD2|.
TGTGCCAGCCGGATGGCGGGAGCGGTCGGGGAGCTGTTTTTT
CASRMAGAVGELFF
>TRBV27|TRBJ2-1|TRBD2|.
TGTGCCAGCAGTTTGGGGACTAGCGGGGGGGCTCTCTGGTACAATGAGCAGTTCTTC
CASSLGTSGGALWYNEQFF